Given below is one TCR beta chain in context. The record originates from a study of PD-L1 blockade in urothelial cancer. As for the study in general: Blood drawn 3 weeks (second dose) and 6 weeks after treatment start was analyzed. Blood samples had a median of about 140,000 T cells, more than 65,000 unique TCRs, and clonality 0.080.

Some clones are missing from TCRdb's copy, which holds only in-frame ones; the method was immunoSEQ multiplex PCR. The repertoire holds 35,000 to 40,000 clones, 75% to 90% seen once, with 24% in the top ten. The time point was: peripheral blood 6 weeks after treatment start. The study enrolled patients with locally advanced or metastatic urothelial carcinoma. Patients yielded 1 to 8 samples each, pretreatment and on-treatment. The source is a man aged 60 to 75 with urothelial cancer. The sequencing here drew on PBMCs, taken around atezolizumab (anti-PD-L1) treatment.

The CDR3 sequence is CASSLSGNEQFF. In DNA form, the CDR3 reads TGTGCCAGCAGCTTAAGCGGCAATGAGCAGTTCTTC. The V call is TRBV7-9, the J call TRBJ2-1, with D perhaps matching TRBD2 (5 bases). The V gene lost 2 bases and the J gene lost 6 bases, with 5 bases spanning the gap. The CDR3 is 12 amino acids. CDR1 is SEHNR and CDR2 is FQNEAQ in the germline V gene (reference sequence).